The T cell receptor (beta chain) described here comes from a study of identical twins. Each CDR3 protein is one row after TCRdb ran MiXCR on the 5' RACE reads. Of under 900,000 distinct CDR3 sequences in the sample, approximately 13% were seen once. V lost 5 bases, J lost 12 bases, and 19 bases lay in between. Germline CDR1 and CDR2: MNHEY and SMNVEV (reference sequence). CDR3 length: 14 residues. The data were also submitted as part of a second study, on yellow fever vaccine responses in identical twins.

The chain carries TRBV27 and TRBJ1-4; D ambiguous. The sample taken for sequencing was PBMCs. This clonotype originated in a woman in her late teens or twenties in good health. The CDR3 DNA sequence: TGTGCCAGCAGTCCGCCGGAAGGGCGGGCGGAACTGTTTTTT. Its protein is CASSPPEGRAELFF. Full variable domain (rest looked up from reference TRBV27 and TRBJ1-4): EAQVTQNPRYLITVTGKKLTVTCSQNMNHEYMSWYRQDPGLGLRQIYYSMNVEVTDKGDVPEGYKVSRKEKRNFPLILESPSPNQTSLYFCASSPPEGRAELFFGSGTQLSVL.